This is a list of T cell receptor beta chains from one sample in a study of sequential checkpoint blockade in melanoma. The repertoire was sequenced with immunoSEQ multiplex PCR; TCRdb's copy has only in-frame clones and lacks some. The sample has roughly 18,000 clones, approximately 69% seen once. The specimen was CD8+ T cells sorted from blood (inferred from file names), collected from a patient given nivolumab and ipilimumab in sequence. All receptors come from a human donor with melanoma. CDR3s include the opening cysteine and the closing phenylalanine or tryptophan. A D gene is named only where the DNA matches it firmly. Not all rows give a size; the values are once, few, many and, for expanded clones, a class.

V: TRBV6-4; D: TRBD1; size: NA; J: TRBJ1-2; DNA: TGTGCCAGCAGTGGGTCCTTGATAAGCGGACCGGGACAGAACCTCTATGGCTACACCTTC; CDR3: CASSGSLISGPGQNLYGYTF
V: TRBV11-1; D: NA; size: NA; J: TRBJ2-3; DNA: TGTGCCAGCAGCCGGGGTGATACGCAGTATTTT; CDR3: CASSRGDTQYF
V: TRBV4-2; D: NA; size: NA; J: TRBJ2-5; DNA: TGTGCCAGCAGCCCCCGGGACACTTCATGGGAAGAGACCCAGTACTTC; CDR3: CASSPRDTSWEETQYF
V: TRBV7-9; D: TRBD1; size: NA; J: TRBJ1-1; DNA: TGTGCCAGCAGCTCAAGACAGGGGTTGAAGGCTGAAGCTTTCTTT; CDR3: CASSSRQGLKAEAFF
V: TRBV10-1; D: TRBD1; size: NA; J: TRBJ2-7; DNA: TGCGCCAGCAGTGAGTACAGGGGATTGGGCTACGAGCAGTACTTC; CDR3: CASSEYRGLGYEQYF
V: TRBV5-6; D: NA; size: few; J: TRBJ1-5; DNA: TGTGCCAGCAGCTTGGGGGGGAGGAATCAGCCCCAGCATTTT; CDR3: CASSLGGRNQPQHF
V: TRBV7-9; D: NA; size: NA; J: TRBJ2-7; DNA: TGTGCCAGCAGCTTAGTCGGCGGTACCTACGAGCAGTACTTC; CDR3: CASSLVGGTYEQYF
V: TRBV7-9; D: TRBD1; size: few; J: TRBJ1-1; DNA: TGTGCCAGCAGCCTGCGAACCGGGACAGGAGAAAATGAAGCTTTCTTT; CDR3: CASSLRTGTGENEAFF
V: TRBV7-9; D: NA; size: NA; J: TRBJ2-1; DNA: TGTGCCAGCAGCCAACCCGCGGATACGAGAGGTGAGCAGTTCTTC; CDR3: CASSQPADTRGEQFF
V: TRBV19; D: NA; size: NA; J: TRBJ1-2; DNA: TGTGCCAGTAGTATATGGGCAGGGTATGGCTACACCTTC; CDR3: CASSIWAGYGYTF
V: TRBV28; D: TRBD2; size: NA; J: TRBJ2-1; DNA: TGTGCCAGCAGTCCCCGGGGGGAGGGAGGGGATGAGCAGTTCTTC; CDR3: CASSPRGEGGDEQFF
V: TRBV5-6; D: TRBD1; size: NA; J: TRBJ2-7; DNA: TGTGCCAGCAGCATTGGGACAGGGATAGCCTACGAGCAGTACTTC; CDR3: CASSIGTGIAYEQYF
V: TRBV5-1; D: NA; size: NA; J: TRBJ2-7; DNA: TGCGCCAGCAGCTTGGGAATAGCGTCTTACGAGCAGTACTTC; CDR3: CASSLGIASYEQYF
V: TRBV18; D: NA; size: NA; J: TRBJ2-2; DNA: TGTGCCAGCTCACCGACCACGACAGGCCTCCGGGAGCTGTTTTTT; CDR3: CASSPTTTGLRELFF
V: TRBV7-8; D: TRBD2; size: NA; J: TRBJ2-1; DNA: TGTGCCAGCAGCTTATACACCGGGACTAGCGTGATTGAGCAGTTCTTC; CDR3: CASSLYTGTSVIEQFF
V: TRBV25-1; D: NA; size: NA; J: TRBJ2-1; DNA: TGTGCCAGCAGTGAATATGGGGCAGCTGAGCAGTTCTTC; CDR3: CASSEYGAAEQFF
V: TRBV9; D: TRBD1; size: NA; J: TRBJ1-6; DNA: TGTGCCAGCAGCCGGACAGGGCGATCGGATAATTCACCCCTCCACTTT; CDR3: CASSRTGRSDNSPLHF
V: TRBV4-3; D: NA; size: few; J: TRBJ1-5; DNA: TGCGCCAGCAGCCAAGTATCGGGTCAGCCCCAGCATTTT; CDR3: CASSQVSGQPQHF
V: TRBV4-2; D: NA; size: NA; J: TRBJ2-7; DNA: TGTGCCAGCAGCCAAGGGGACTTCCCCTACGAGCAGTACTTC; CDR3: CASSQGDFPYEQYF
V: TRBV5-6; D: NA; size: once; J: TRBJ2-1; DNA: TGTGCCAGCAGCTTTTCGCCCAGGATCTCTTTCGGATTTAATGAGCAGTTCTTC; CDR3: CASSFSPRISFGFNEQFF
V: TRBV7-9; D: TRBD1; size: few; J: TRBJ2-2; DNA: TGTGCCAGCAGCTCGACAGGGAAAGGCGGGGAGCTGTTTTTT; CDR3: CASSSTGKGGELFF
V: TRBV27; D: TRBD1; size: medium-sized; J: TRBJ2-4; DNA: TGTGCCAGCAGGACAGGGGGTGTAAACATTCAGTACTTC; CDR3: CASRTGGVNIQYF
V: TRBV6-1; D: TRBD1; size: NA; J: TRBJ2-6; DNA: TGTGCCAGCAGTGTTCACAGGGGCAGATCTGGGGCCAACGTCCTGACTTTC; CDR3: CASSVHRGRSGANVLTF
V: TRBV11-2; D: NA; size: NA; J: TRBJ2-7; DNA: TGTGCCAGCCTTCAATTACGGGGTAATACCTACGAGCAGTACTTC; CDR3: CASLQLRGNTYEQYF
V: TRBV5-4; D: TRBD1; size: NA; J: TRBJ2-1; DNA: TGTGCCAGCAGCTTGTATCTAGGGGGACAGGGGTACGAGCAGTTCTTC; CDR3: CASSLYLGGQGYEQFF
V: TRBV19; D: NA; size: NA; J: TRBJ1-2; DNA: TGTGCCAGTAGTATAGATATACATCAAGGCTACACCTTC; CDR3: CASSIDIHQGYTF
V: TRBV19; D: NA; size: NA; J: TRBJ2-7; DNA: TGTGCCAGTAGAGGAGATACCGGGACTCGGGACTCCTACGAGCAGTACTTC; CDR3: CASRGDTGTRDSYEQYF
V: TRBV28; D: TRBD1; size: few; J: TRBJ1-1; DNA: TGTGCCAGCAGTTCCCCGAAACAGGGGGATCGGACTGAAGCTTTCTTT; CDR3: CASSSPKQGDRTEAFF
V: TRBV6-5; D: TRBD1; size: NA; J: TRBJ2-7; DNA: TGTGCCAGCAGTTACGAGTGGGACAGGTCAGACGAGCAGTACTTC; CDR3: CASSYEWDRSDEQYF
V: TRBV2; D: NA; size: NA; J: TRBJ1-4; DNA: TGTGCCAGCAGCGATGCGGGGTGGTCTAATGAAAAACTGTTTTTT; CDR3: CASSDAGWSNEKLFF
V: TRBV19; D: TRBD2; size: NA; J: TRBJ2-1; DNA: TGTGCCAGTAGTATGACTAGCGGGAGGGCCAGTGAGCAGTTCTTC; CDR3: CASSMTSGRASEQFF
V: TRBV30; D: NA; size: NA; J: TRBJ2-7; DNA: TGTGCCTGGAGATGGAGGCCGAGCTCCTACGAGCAGTACTTC; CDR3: CAWRWRPSSYEQYF
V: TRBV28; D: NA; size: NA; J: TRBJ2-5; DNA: TGTGCCAGCAGTTTAGGTGCAGGGGATCTAGAGACCCAGTACTTC; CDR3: CASSLGAGDLETQYF
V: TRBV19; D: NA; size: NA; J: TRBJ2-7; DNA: TGTGCCAGTAGTGCCGAGGGTCTCTCCTACGAGCAGTACTTC; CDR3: CASSAEGLSYEQYF
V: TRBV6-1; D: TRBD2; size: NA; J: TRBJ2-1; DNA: TGTGCCAGCAATCCACTAGCGGGAGGGCGCAATGAGCAGTTCTTC; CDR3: CASNPLAGGRNEQFF
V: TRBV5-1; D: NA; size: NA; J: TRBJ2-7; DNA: TGCGCCAGCAGCCCGCAGGATCGCTATTACGAGCAGTACTTC; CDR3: CASSPQDRYYEQYF
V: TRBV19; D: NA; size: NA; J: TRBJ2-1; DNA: TGTGCCAGTAGTATAACGGACTACGCCAATGAGCAGTTCTTC; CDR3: CASSITDYANEQFF
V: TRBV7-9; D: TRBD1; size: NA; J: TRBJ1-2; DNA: TGTGCCAGCAGCTTACGATCCGGGACAGAATACTATGGCTACACCTTC; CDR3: CASSLRSGTEYYGYTF
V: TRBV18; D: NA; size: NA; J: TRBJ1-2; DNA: TGTGCCAGCTCAGATCCCGGGAAAGGCTACACCTTC; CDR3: CASSDPGKGYTF
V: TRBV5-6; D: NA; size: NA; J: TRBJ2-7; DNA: TGTGCCAGCAGCTTGGCCGCGGGGAAGAGCTCCTACGAGCAGTACTTC; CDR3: CASSLAAGKSSYEQYF
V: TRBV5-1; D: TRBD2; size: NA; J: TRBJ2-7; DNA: TGCGCCAGCAGCTCACTAGCGGGAGACTACGAGCAGTACTTC; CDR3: CASSSLAGDYEQYF
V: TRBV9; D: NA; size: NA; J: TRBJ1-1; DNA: TGTGCCAGCAGCGTAGGACTGGGGAACACTGAAGCTTTCTTT; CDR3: CASSVGLGNTEAFF
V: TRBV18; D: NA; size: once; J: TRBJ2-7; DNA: TGTGCCAGCTCACAGTACCGGGATCCGAGTACATACGAGCAGTACTTC; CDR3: CASSQYRDPSTYEQYF
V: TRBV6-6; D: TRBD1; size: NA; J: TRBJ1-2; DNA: TGTGCCAGCAGCGTCGACAGGGGGAACTATGGCTACACCTTC; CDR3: CASSVDRGNYGYTF
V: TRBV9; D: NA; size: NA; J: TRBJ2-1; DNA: TGTGCCAGCAGCGTAGCCCTCTCGGCACCCGGGTATGAGCAGTTCTTC; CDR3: CASSVALSAPGYEQFF
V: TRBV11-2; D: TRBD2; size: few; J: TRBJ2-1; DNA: TGTGCCAGCAGCTATAGCGGGAATAGAAATGAGCAGTTCTTC; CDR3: CASSYSGNRNEQFF
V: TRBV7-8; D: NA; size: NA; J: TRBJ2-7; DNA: TGTGCCAGCAGCTTAAATACCTACGAGCAGTACTTC; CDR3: CASSLNTYEQYF
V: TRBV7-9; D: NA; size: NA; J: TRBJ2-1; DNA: TGTGCCCGCACCCCACTTCATAGCAGCTCCTACAATGAGCAGTTCTTC; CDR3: CARTPLHSSSYNEQFF
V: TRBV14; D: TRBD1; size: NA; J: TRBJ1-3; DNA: TGTGCCAGCAGCCATCGTAGGGGGCGAGGAAACACCATATATTTT; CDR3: CASSHRRGRGNTIYF
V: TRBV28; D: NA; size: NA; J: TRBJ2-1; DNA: TGTGCCAGCAGCCCTTCGAATGAGCAGTTCTTC; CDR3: CASSPSNEQFF
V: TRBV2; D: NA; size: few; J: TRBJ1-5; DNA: TGTGCCAGCAGTGAGAGCCAGGGCAATCAGCCCCAGCATTTT; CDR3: CASSESQGNQPQHF
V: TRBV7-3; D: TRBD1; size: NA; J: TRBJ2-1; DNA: TGTGCCAGCAGCGTACAGGGGGCAGGTGAGCAGTTCTTC; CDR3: CASSVQGAGEQFF
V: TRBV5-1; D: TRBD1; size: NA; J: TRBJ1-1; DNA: TGCGCCAGCAGCTTGGACGGGACAGGGGGAATTATGAACACTGAAGCTTTCTTT; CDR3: CASSLDGTGGIMNTEAFF
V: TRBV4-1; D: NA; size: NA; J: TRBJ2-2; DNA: TGCGCCAGCAGCCAACGAGCGGTGAACACCGGGGAGCTGTTTTTT; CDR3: CASSQRAVNTGELFF
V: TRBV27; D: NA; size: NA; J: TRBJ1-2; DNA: TGTGCCAGCAGTTTAAACAGGATCGGCTACACCTTC; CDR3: CASSLNRIGYTF
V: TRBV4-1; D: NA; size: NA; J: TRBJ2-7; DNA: TGCGCCAGCAGCCCAGGAAGGGGCTACGAGCAGTACTTC; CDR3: CASSPGRGYEQYF
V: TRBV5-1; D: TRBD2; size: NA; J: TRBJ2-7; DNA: TGCGCCAGCAGCTTGGGGGTTGGGGCGGGAGACTACGAGCAGTACTTC; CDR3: CASSLGVGAGDYEQYF
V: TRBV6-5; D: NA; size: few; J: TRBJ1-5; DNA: TGTGCCAGCAGTTACTCGGACAGCAGTCAGCCCCAGCATTTT; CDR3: CASSYSDSSQPQHF
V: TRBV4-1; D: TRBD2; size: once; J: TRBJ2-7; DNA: TGCGCCAGCAGCCACGATAGCGGGAGCTCCTACGAGCAGTACTTC; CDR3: CASSHDSGSSYEQYF
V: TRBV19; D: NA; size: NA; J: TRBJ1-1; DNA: TGTGCCAGTAGTATAGTAGGGGGCACTGAAGCTTTCTTT; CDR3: CASSIVGGTEAFF